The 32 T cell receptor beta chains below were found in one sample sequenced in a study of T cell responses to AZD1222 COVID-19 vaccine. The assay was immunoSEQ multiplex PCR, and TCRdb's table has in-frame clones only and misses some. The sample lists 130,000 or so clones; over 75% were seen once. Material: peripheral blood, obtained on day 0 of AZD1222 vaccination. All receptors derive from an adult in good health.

CDR3 in DNA: TGTGCCAGCTCACCACCAAATACGCCGGGCACCGGGGAGCTGTTTTTT. Amino acid sequence: CASSPPNTPGTGELFF. V gene TRBV18 combines with J gene TRBJ2-2; no definite D call. Trimming removed 0 bases from V and 4 bases from J, with 12 bases in between. The CDR3 sequence is 16 residues long. Germline values: CDR1 KGHSH, CDR2 LQKENI. Full variable domain (outside the CDR3, taken from reference TRBV18 and TRBJ2-2): NAGVMQNPRHLVRRRGQEARLRCSPMKGHSHVYWYRQLPEEGLKFMVYLQKENIIDESGMPKERFSAEFPKEGPSILRIQQVVRGDSAAYFCASSPPNTPGTGELFFGEGSRLTVL.

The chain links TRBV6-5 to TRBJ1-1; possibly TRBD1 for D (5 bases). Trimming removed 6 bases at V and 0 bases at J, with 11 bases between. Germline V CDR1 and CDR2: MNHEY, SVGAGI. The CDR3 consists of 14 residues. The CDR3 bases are TGTGCCAGCAGGGGTGTCAGGGTGAACACTGAAGCTTTCTTT. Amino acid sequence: CASRGVRVNTEAFF.

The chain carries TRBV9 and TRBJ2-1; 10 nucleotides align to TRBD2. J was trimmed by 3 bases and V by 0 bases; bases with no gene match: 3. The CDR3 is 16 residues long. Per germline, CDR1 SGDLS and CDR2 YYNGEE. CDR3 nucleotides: TGTGCCAGCAGCGTAGCGGGGACTAGCGACTACAATGAGCAGTTCTTC. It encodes CASSVAGTSDYNEQFF.

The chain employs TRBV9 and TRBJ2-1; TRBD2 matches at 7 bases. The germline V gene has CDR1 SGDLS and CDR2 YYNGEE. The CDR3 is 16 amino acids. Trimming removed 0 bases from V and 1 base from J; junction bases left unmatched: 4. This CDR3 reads CASSVGAGRSYNEQFF. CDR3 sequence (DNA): TGTGCCAGCAGCGTAGGAGCGGGACGGTCCTACAATGAGCAGTTCTTC.

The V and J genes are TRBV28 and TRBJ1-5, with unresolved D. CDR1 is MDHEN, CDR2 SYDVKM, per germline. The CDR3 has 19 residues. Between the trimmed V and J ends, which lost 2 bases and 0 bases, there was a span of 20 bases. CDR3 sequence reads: CASSLTSFEALYSNQPQHF. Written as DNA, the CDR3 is TGTGCCAGCAGTTTAACATCTTTTGAGGCATTATATAGCAATCAGCCCCAGCATTTT. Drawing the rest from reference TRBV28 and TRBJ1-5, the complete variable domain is DVKVTQSSRYLVKRTGEKVFLECVQDMDHENMFWYRQDPGLGLRLIYFSYDVKMKEKGDIPEGYSVSREKKERFSLILESASTNQTSMYLCASSLTSFEALYSNQPQHFGDGTRLSIL.

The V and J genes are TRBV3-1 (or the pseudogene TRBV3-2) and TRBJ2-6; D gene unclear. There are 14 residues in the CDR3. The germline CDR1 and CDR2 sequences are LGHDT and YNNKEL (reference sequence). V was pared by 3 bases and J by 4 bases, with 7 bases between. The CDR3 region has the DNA TGTGCCAGCAGCCACCTCGCCGGGGCCAACGTCCTGACTTTC. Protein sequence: CASSHLAGANVLTF.

This chain's CDR3 is CAWSGPGTGQYEQYF. As DNA, the CDR3 is TGTGCCTGGAGTGGTCCCGGGACAGGGCAGTACGAGCAGTACTTC. This rearrangement joins TRBV30 to TRBJ2-7; TRBD1 matches at 9 bases. This CDR3 is built from 15 residues. Trimming at V came to 1 base and at J to 4 bases, leaving 8 bases not matched to a gene. The V gene's germline CDR1 is GTSNPN and CDR2 SVGIG (reference sequence).

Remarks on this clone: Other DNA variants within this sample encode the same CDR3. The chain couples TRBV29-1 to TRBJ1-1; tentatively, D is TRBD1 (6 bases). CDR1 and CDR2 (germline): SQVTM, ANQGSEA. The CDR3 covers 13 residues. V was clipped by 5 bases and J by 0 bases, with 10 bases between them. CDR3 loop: CSVRTDLNTEAFF. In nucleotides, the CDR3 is TGCAGCGTTCGGACAGACCTGAACACTGAAGCTTTCTTT. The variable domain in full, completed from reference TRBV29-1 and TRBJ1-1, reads SAVISQKPSRDICQRGTSLTIQCQVDSQVTMMFWYRQQPGQSLTLIATANQGSEATYESGFVIDKFPISRPNLTFSTLTVSNMSPEDSSIYLCSVRTDLNTEAFFGQGTRLTVV.

Here the CDR3 reads CASIRQGYAGELFF. CDR3 in DNA: TGTGCCAGCATCAGGCAGGGGTACGCCGGGGAGCTGTTTTTT. The V and J genes are TRBV2 and TRBJ2-2; D may be TRBD1 (6 bases). This CDR3 is built from 14 residues. Germline V lookup: CDR1 SNHLY, CDR2 FYNNEI. V was shortened by 7 bases and J by 6 bases, with 15 bases between the two germline ends.

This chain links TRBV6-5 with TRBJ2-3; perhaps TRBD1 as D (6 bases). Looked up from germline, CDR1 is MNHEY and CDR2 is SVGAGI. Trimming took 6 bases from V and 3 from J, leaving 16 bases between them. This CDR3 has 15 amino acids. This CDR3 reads CASSVGQTRTDTQYF. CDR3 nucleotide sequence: TGTGCCAGCAGCGTCGGACAGACACGAACAGATACGCAGTATTTT.

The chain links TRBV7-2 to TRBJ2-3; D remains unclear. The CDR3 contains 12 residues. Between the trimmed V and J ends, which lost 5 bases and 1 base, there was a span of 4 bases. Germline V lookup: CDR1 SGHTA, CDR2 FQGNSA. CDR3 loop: CASSPRTDTQYF. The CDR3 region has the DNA TGTGCCAGCAGCCCCCGCACAGATACGCAGTATTTT.

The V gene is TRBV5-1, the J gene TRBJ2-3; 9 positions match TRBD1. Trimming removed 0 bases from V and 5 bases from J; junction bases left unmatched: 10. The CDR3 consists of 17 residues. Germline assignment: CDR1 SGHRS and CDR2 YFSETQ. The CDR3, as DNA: TGCGCCAGCAGCTTGGAAGCCGGGACAGGGTTTGAAGATACGCAGTATTTT. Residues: CASSLEAGTGFEDTQYF.

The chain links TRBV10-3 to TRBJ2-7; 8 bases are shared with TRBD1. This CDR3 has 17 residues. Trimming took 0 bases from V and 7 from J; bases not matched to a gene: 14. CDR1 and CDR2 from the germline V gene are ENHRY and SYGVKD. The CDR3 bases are TGTGCCATCAGTGAGTCGTGGGGGACAGGTGGCTTGTCGGAGCAGTACTTC. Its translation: CAISESWGTGGLSEQYF.

CDR3 sequence reads: CASSHRTGQNTEAFF. Written as DNA, the CDR3 is TGTGCCAGCAGCCATAGGACAGGACAGAACACTGAAGCTTTCTTT. The chain has TRBV14 and TRBJ1-1; TRBD1 matches 7 bases. Germline-derived CDR1 and CDR2 are SGHDN and FVKESK. Losses at the gene ends were 3 bases for V and 1 base for J; bases not matched to a gene: 5. This CDR3 region has 15 residues.

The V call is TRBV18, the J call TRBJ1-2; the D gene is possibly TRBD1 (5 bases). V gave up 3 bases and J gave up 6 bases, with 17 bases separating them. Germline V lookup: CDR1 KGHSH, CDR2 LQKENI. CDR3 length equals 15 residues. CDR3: CASSPTEAGRNGYTF. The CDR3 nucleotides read TGTGCCAGCTCACCCACCGAGGCAGGGAGGAATGGCTACACCTTC. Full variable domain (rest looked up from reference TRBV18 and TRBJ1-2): NAGVMQNPRHLVRRRGQEARLRCSPMKGHSHVYWYRQLPEEGLKFMVYLQKENIIDESGMPKERFSAEFPKEGPSILRIQQVVRGDSAAYFCASSPTEAGRNGYTFGSGTRLTVV.

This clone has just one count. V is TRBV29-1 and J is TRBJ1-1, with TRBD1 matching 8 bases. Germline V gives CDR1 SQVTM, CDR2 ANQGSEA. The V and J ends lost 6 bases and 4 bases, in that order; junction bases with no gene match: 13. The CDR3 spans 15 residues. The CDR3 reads CSVKEQGALATEAFF. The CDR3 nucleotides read TGCAGCGTGAAAGAGCAGGGGGCCCTGGCCACTGAAGCTTTCTTT. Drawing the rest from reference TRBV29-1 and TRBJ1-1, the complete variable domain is SAVISQKPSRDICQRGTSLTIQCQVDSQVTMMFWYRQQPGQSLTLIATANQGSEATYESGFVIDKFPISRPNLTFSTLTVSNMSPEDSSIYLCSVKEQGALATEAFFGQGTRLTVV.

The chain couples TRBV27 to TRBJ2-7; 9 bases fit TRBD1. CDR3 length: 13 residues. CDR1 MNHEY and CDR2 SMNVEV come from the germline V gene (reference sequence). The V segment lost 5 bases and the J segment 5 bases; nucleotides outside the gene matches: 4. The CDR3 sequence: CASSDRGWNEQYF. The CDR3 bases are TGTGCCAGCAGTGACAGGGGGTGGAACGAGCAGTACTTC.

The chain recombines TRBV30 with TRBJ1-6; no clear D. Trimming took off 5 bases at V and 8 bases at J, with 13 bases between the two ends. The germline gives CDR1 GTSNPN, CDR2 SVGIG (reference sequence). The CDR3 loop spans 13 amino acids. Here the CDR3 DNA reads TGTGCCTGGGGCGAACAATCCGATTCACCCCTCCACTTT. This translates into CAWGEQSDSPLHF.

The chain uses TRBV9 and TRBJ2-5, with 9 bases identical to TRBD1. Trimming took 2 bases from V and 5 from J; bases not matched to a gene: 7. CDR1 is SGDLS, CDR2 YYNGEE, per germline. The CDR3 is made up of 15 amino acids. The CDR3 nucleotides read TGTGCCAGCAGCGTCGGGACAGGGATTTCGGAGACCCAGTACTTC. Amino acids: CASSVGTGISETQYF.

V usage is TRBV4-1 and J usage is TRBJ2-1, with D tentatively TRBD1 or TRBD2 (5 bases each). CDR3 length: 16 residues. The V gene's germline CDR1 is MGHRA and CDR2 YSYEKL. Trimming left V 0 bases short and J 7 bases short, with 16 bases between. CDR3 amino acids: CASSQDLMGVWNEQFF. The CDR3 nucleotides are TGCGCCAGCAGCCAAGATTTAATGGGGGTTTGGAATGAGCAGTTCTTC.

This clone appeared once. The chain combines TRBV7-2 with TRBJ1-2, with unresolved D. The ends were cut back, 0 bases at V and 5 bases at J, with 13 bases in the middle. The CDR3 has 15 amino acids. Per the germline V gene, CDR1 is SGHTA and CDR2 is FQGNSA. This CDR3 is CASSLAASGRYGYTF. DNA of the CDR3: TGTGCCAGCAGCTTAGCGGCCTCTGGGAGGTATGGCTACACCTTC.

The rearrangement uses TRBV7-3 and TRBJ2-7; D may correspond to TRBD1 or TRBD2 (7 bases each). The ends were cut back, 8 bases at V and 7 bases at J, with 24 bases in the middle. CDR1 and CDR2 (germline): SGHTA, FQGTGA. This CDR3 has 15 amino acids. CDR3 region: CASLDGGGGPLEQYF. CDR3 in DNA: TGTGCCAGCCTCGATGGGGGAGGGGGCCCGCTAGAGCAGTACTTC.

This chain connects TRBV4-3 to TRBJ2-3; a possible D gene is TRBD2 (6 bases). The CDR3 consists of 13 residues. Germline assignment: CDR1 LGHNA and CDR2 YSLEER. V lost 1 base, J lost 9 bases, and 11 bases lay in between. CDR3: CASSQVEGGTQYF. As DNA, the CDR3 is TGCGCCAGCAGCCAAGTGGAGGGTGGGACGCAGTATTTT.

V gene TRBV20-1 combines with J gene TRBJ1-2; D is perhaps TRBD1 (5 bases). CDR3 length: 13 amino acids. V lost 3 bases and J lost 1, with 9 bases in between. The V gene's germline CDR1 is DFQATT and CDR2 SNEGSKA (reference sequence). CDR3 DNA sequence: TGCAGTGCTAGTTATAGGGGTAACTATGGCTACACCTTC. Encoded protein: CSASYRGNYGYTF.

Written as DNA, the CDR3 is TGTGCCAGCAGCTGGCAGGGCGCGGACTACGAGCAGTACTTC. This codes for CASSWQGADYEQYF. This rearrangement joins TRBV5-6 to TRBJ2-7; a possible D gene is TRBD1 (5 bases). Germline-derived CDR1 and CDR2 are SGHDT and YYEEEE. The CDR3 extends over 14 amino acids. Trimming took off 3 bases at V and 3 bases at J, with 13 bases between the two ends.

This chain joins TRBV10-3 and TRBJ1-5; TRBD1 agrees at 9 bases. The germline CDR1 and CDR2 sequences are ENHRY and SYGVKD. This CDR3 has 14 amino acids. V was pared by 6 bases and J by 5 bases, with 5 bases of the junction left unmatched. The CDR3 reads CAIRPGQGDQPQHF. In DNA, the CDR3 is TGTGCCATCAGGCCGGGACAGGGTGATCAGCCCCAGCATTTT.

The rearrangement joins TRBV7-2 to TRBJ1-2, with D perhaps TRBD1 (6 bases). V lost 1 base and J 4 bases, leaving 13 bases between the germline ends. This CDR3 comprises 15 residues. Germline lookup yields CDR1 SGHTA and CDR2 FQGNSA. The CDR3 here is CASSLVRQALYGYTF. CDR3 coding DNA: TGTGCCAGCAGCTTAGTGCGACAGGCGCTCTATGGCTACACCTTC.

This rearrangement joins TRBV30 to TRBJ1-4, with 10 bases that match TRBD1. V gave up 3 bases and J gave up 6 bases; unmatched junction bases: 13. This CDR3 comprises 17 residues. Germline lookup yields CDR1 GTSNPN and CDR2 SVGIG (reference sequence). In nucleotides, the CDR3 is TGTGCCTGGAGCCTGCCCCACCAGGGACAGGGGTATGAAAAACTGTTTTTT. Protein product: CAWSLPHQGQGYEKLFF.

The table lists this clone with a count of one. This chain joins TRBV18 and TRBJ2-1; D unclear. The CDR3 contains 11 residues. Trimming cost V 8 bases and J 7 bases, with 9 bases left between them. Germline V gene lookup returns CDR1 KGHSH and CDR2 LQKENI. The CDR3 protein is CASAWGNEQFF. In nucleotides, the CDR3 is TGTGCCAGCGCGTGGGGTAATGAGCAGTTCTTC.

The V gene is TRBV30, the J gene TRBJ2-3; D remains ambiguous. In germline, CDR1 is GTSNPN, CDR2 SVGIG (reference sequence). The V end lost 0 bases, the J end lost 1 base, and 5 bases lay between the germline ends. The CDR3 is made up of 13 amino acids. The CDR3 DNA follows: TGTGCCTGGAGTGTTCTGGGCACAGATACGCAGTATTTT. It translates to CAWSVLGTDTQYF. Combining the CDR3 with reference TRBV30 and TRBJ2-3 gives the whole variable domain SQTIHQWPATLVQPVGSPLSLECTVEGTSNPNLYWYRQAAGRGLQLLFYSVGIGQISSEVPQNLSASRPQDRQFILSSKKLLLSDSGFYLCAWSVLGTDTQYFGPGTRLTVL.

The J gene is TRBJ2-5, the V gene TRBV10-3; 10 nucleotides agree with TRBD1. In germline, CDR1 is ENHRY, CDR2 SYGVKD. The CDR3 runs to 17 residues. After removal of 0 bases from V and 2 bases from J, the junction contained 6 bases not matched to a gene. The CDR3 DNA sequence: TGTGCCATCAGTGAGTCACAGGGACAGGGGCCACAAGAGACCCAGTACTTC. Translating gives CAISESQGQGPQETQYF.

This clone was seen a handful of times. In nucleotides, the CDR3 is TGTGCCAGTAGTATAGCGGAGGGAAGGTACACTGAAGCTTTCTTT. Protein sequence: CASSIAEGRYTEAFF. J is TRBJ1-1 and V is TRBV19; D unclear. Germline values: CDR1 LNHDA, CDR2 SQIVND (reference sequence). The CDR3 is 15 amino acids. V shed 1 base and J shed 3 bases, with 12 bases lying between them. The full variable domain, its missing parts supplied by reference TRBV19 and TRBJ1-1, is DGGITQSPKYLFRKEGQNVTLSCEQNLNHDAMYWYRQDPGQGLRLIYYSQIVNDFQKGDIAEGYSVSREKKESFPLTVTSAQKNPTAFYLCASSIAEGRYTEAFFGQGTRLTVV.